The 32 T cell receptor beta chains listed next were all sequenced from one sample in a study of shared clonotypes between healthy human individuals. The protocol was immunoSEQ multiplex PCR, while the TCRdb copy is restricted to in-frame clones and leaves out a portion. The data show more than 2 million clones, with approximately 95% seen just once and less than 0.15% held by the top ten. The sequencing sample was made of naive CD4+ T cells sorted from blood. Subset in this sample: CD45RA+ positively selected. These receptors were taken from a young man in good health.

The CDR3: CASSVASLSGDIEQYF. The CDR3 DNA sequence: TGTGCCAGCAGTGTGGCGTCATTGTCAGGGGATATCGAGCAGTACTTC. This sequence joins TRBV25-1 and TRBJ2-7, with D maybe TRBD1 (6 bases). The V gene's germline CDR1 is MGHDK and CDR2 SYGVNS. V lost 4 bases, J lost 6 bases, and 22 bases lay in between. CDR3 length: 16 amino acids.

CDR3 sequence reads: CASSLVGGNNYEQYF. DNA of the CDR3: TGTGCCAGCAGCTTAGTTGGGGGCAATAACTACGAGCAGTACTTC. The V call is TRBV7-3, the J call TRBJ2-7, with D tentatively TRBD1 (6 bases). The CDR3 sequence is 15 residues long. The V end lost 2 bases, the J end lost 3 bases, and 14 bases lay between the germline ends. Germline V gene lookup returns CDR1 SGHTA and CDR2 FQGTGA.

The chain recombines TRBV10-1 with TRBJ1-2; a weak D match, TRBD1 (5 bases). The germline gives CDR1 WNHNN, CDR2 SYGVQD (reference sequence). Deletions cut 0 bases from V and 8 bases from J, with 16 bases between. The CDR3 is 15 amino acids. The CDR3 sequence: CASSESPAGASGYTF. CDR3 in DNA: TGCGCCAGCAGTGAGTCCCCGGCTGGGGCGTCCGGCTACACCTTC.

The chain uses TRBV5-1 and TRBJ1-1; TRBD1 might be the D (6 bases). This CDR3 has 15 residues. CDR1 and CDR2 from the germline V gene are SGHRS and YFSETQ. V dropped 4 bases and J dropped 4 bases, with 17 bases sitting between them. The CDR3 loop is CASSLARGLGTEAFF. CDR3 nucleotide sequence: TGCGCCAGCAGCCTAGCCAGGGGATTGGGCACTGAAGCTTTCTTT.

The rearrangement links TRBV7-9 to TRBJ2-7, with TRBD1 as a possible D gene (6 bases). This CDR3 is built from 13 residues. V was cut by 5 bases and J by 0 bases, with 8 bases left in between. The germline V gene has CDR1 SEHNR and CDR2 FQNEAQ (reference sequence). CDR3 in DNA: TGTGCCAGCAGCCGACAGGCCTCCTACGAGCAGTACTTC. Residues: CASSRQASYEQYF. Using reference TRBV7-9 and TRBJ2-7 for the parts outside the CDR3, the full variable domain is DTGVSQNPRHKITKRGQNVTFRCDPISEHNRLYWYRQTLGQGPEFLTYFQNEAQLEKSRLLSDRFSAERPKGSFSTLEIQRTEQGDSAMYLCASSRQASYEQYFGPGTRLTVT.

This chain connects TRBV29-1 to TRBJ1-1; the D gene is possibly TRBD1 (6 bases). The CDR3 totals 13 residues. V shed 7 bases and J shed 5 bases, with 17 bases lying between them. Germline V gene lookup returns CDR1 SQVTM and CDR2 ANQGSEA. The CDR3 bases are TGCAGCGCTACCTCCGGGGGCCAAACTGAAGCTTTCTTT. It encodes CSATSGGQTEAFF.

The genes are TRBV6-5 and TRBJ2-7; perhaps TRBD2 as D (5 bases). With 6 bases removed from V and 8 bases from J, the gap between germline ends came to 11 bases. In germline, CDR1 is MNHEY, CDR2 SVGAGI. There are 11 residues in the CDR3. The CDR3 region is CASSPGGKQYF. CDR3 nucleotide sequence: TGTGCCAGCAGCCCCGGAGGCAAGCAGTACTTC.

This clone was observed once. The chain uses TRBV5-1 and TRBJ2-6, with D tentatively TRBD2 (5 bases). Trimming left V 4 bases short and J 4 bases short, with 15 bases between. The CDR3 extends over 16 amino acids. Germline V gives CDR1 SGHRS, CDR2 YFSETQ. CDR3 region: CASSPGFSLGANVLTF. DNA of the CDR3: TGCGCCAGCAGCCCGGGGTTTTCGTTGGGGGCCAACGTCCTGACTTTC.

CDR3 region: CASSPQGIGGYTF. The CDR3 DNA is TGTGCCAGCAGTCCACAGGGTATTGGCGGCTACACCTTC. This chain connects TRBV6-6 to TRBJ1-2, with a weak D call TRBD1 (6 bases). CDR1 is MNHNY and CDR2 is SVGAGI in the germline V gene (reference sequence). The length of the CDR3 is 13 residues. With 5 bases removed from V and 8 bases from J, the gap between germline ends came to 15 bases.

The rearrangement joins TRBV5-6 to TRBJ1-1, with D perhaps matching TRBD1 (5 bases). This CDR3 has 14 residues. Looked up from germline, CDR1 is SGHDT and CDR2 is YYEEEE. Trimming took 4 bases from V and 3 from J, leaving 13 bases between them. The CDR3 nucleotides are TGTGCCAGCAGCCCCCCCGGCAGGGACACTGAAGCTTTCTTT. It translates to CASSPPGRDTEAFF.

The chain links TRBV5-1 to TRBJ1-1, with TRBD1 as a possible D gene (5 bases). This CDR3 spans 14 amino acids. Germline-derived CDR1 and CDR2 are SGHRS and YFSETQ. Trimming removed 7 bases at V and 0 bases at J, with 13 bases between. The CDR3 nucleotides read TGCGCCAGCGGGTGGGGAGGGGTGAACACTGAAGCTTTCTTT. Protein product: CASGWGGVNTEAFF.

J is TRBJ2-5 and V is TRBV28; tentatively, D is TRBD1 (5 bases). V dropped 3 bases and J dropped 5 bases, with 13 bases sitting between them. Germline CDR1 reads MDHEN; CDR2 reads SYDVKM. CDR3 length equals 14 residues. The CDR3 here is CASSFRARWETQYF. CDR3 nucleotides: TGTGCCAGCAGTTTCAGGGCTCGGTGGGAGACCCAGTACTTC.

This chain uses TRBV7-8 with TRBJ1-1; 9 bases match TRBD1. In germline, CDR1 is SGHVS, CDR2 FQNEAQ. The CDR3 spans 16 residues. With V trimmed by 1 base and J by 0 bases, 3 bases remained unmatched. CDR3 amino acids: CASSLEQGAMNTEAFF. The CDR3 region has the DNA TGTGCCAGCAGCTTAGAACAGGGGGCGATGAACACTGAAGCTTTCTTT.

This sequence joins TRBV28 and TRBJ2-7; D unresolved. CDR1 and CDR2 from the germline V gene are MDHEN and SYDVKM. The germline V and J ends were trimmed by 3 bases and 5 bases, with 5 bases remaining between them. CDR3 length equals 11 residues. The CDR3 DNA is TGTGCCAGCAGTTTCATCAACGAGCAGTACTTC. Translation gives CASSFINEQYF. Variable domain in full (rest from reference TRBV28 and TRBJ2-7): DVKVTQSSRYLVKRTGEKVFLECVQDMDHENMFWYRQDPGLGLRLIYFSYDVKMKEKGDIPEGYSVSREKKERFSLILESASTNQTSMYLCASSFINEQYFGPGTRLTVT.

V is TRBV30 and J is TRBJ2-5, with 7 bases fitting TRBD2. The junction had 9 bases not matched to a gene; V was cut back by 3 bases and J by 5 bases. The CDR3 is 14 amino acids. Germline CDR1 is GTSNPN and CDR2 is SVGIG (reference sequence). The CDR3: CAWRPGREWETQYF. The CDR3 DNA is TGTGCCTGGAGACCGGGGCGGGAGTGGGAGACCCAGTACTTC.

J is TRBJ1-6 and V is TRBV2; possible D gene TRBD1, 5 bases. The CDR3 loop spans 14 amino acids. CDR1 SNHLY and CDR2 FYNNEI come from the germline V gene. Trimming removed 3 bases at V and 6 bases at J, with 9 bases between. The CDR3 spells CASSDPTVNSPLHF. In DNA, the CDR3 is TGTGCCAGCAGTGATCCGACAGTTAATTCACCCCTCCACTTT.

Comment on this clone: Distinct nucleotide sequences in the sample also encode this CDR3. V usage is TRBV20-1 and J usage is TRBJ1-1; D is perhaps TRBD1 (5 bases). The CDR3 totals 11 residues. V was clipped by 6 bases and J by 3 bases, with 8 bases between them. Germline values: CDR1 DFQATT, CDR2 SNEGSKA (reference sequence). CDR3 nucleotides: TGCAGTGCCCTGACAGACACTGAAGCTTTCTTT. It yields the protein CSALTDTEAFF.

The chain is built from TRBV19 and TRBJ2-1; 13 bases fit TRBD2. V lost 8 bases, J lost 7 bases, and 8 bases stayed unmatched. The CDR3 has 15 residues. Germline V CDR1 and CDR2: LNHDA, SQIVND (reference sequence). CDR3 in DNA: TGTGCCAGTCGGACTAGCGGGAGTGCCTTTAATGAGCAGTTCTTC. It translates to CASRTSGSAFNEQFF.

This clone is a singleton in its sample. The chain joins TRBV7-9 to TRBJ2-3; a possible D gene is TRBD1 (5 bases). Germline V CDR1 and CDR2: SEHNR, FQNEAQ (reference sequence). The ends were cut back, 8 bases at V and 1 base at J, with 13 bases in the middle. There are 14 residues in the CDR3. The CDR3 DNA follows: TGTGCCAGCCTACAGGCGACTCGCACAGATACGCAGTATTTT. It translates to CASLQATRTDTQYF.

The rearrangement uses TRBV19 and TRBJ2-7; 8 bases agree with TRBD1. The CDR3 consists of 14 residues. Losses at the gene ends were 3 bases for V and 2 bases for J; bases not matched to a gene: 3. Germline lookup yields CDR1 LNHDA and CDR2 SQIVND (reference sequence). The CDR3 protein is CASSMRGQAYEQYF. The DNA of the CDR3 is TGTGCCAGTAGTATGAGGGGACAGGCCTACGAGCAGTACTTC.

The chain has TRBV5-1 and TRBJ2-5, with D possibly TRBD2 on 6 matching bases. CDR3 length: 17 amino acids. In germline, CDR1 is SGHRS, CDR2 YFSETQ. V was shortened by 1 base and J by 2 bases, with 18 bases between the two germline ends. This CDR3 reads CASSLSSLGGVQETQYF. CDR3 coding DNA: TGCGCCAGCAGCTTGTCATCCCTCGGGGGAGTTCAAGAGACCCAGTACTTC.

V usage is TRBV7-2 and J usage is TRBJ2-7, with 10 bases aligning to TRBD2. Unmatched junction bases numbered 6, after V lost 5 bases and J lost 2 bases. CDR1 SGHTA and CDR2 FQGNSA come from the germline V gene. The CDR3 has 15 amino acids. The CDR3 region has the DNA TGTGCCAGCAGCCAAGCGGGAGGGAGAACCTACGAGCAGTACTTC. It codes for CASSQAGGRTYEQYF. The complete variable domain, with remaining parts taken from reference TRBV7-2 and TRBJ2-7, reads GAGVSQSPSNKVTEKGKDVELRCDPISGHTALYWYRQSLGQGLEFLIYFQGNSAPDKSGLPSDRFSAERTGGSVSTLTIQRTQQEDSAVYLCASSQAGGRTYEQYFGPGTRLTVT.

About this clone: This sample also contains other DNA sequences that code for the same CDR3. The chain is built from TRBV30 and TRBJ2-7; D unresolved. This CDR3 has 11 residues. The germline gives CDR1 GTSNPN, CDR2 SVGIG (reference sequence). The V end was cut by 0 bases, the J end by 5 bases, with 5 bases between. The CDR3 sequence is CAWSVSHEQYF. CDR3 sequence (DNA): TGTGCCTGGAGTGTGAGCCACGAGCAGTACTTC. Using reference TRBV30 and TRBJ2-7 for the parts outside the CDR3, the full variable domain is SQTIHQWPATLVQPVGSPLSLECTVEGTSNPNLYWYRQAAGRGLQLLFYSVGIGQISSEVPQNLSASRPQDRQFILSSKKLLLSDSGFYLCAWSVSHEQYFGPGTRLTVT.

This chain links TRBV7-9 with TRBJ2-1, with 7 positions matching TRBD2. V shed 2 bases, J shed 9 bases, and the junction held 7 bases outside the gene matches. Germline V gene lookup returns CDR1 SEHNR and CDR2 FQNEAQ (reference sequence). The CDR3 is 14 residues long. Here the CDR3 reads CASSLQAGGGEQFF. The CDR3 nucleotides read TGTGCCAGCAGCTTACAAGCCGGCGGGGGTGAGCAGTTCTTC.

Here the CDR3 reads CASSVRAPLSAQYF. DNA for the CDR3: TGTGCCAGCAGCGTCCGGGCCCCCCTGTCGGCCCAGTACTTC. This chain uses TRBV7-2 with TRBJ2-5; no firm D call. This CDR3 contains 14 residues. Per germline, CDR1 SGHTA and CDR2 FQGNSA. Trimming stripped 5 bases from V and 9 bases from J, with 19 bases between.

The V gene is TRBV4-1, the J gene TRBJ1-4; TRBD1 aligns across 8 bases. CDR3 length: 15 residues. J lost 8 bases, V lost 4 bases, and 9 bases had no gene match. Germline assignment: CDR1 MGHRA and CDR2 YSYEKL. DNA of the CDR3: TGCGCCAGCAGCCGGATACAGGGGGTTGGCGAAAAACTGTTTTTT. Translation gives CASSRIQGVGEKLFF.

The V and J genes are TRBV9 and TRBJ2-3; D remains ambiguous. The CDR3 loop spans 15 amino acids. In germline, CDR1 is SGDLS, CDR2 YYNGEE. Trimming cost V 0 bases and J 6 bases, with 14 bases left between them. CDR3 sequence: CASSVGNSLVDTQYF. DNA for the CDR3: TGTGCCAGCAGCGTAGGTAATAGCTTAGTCGATACGCAGTATTTT.

As to this clone: The sample has other DNA sequences that encode this CDR3 too. The gene calls are TRBV28 and TRBJ2-7, with D unresolved. From germline, CDR1 is MDHEN and CDR2 SYDVKM. The CDR3 has 13 amino acids. Trimming cost V 2 bases and J 1 base, with 6 bases left between them. CDR3 in DNA: TGTGCCAGCAGTTTAAGGTTATCCTACGAGCAGTACTTC. It is translated as CASSLRLSYEQYF.

The gene calls are TRBV11-3 and TRBJ2-1; tentative D call: TRBD1 (6 bases). The V and J ends lost 2 bases and 5 bases respectively, with 10 bases between them. This CDR3 is 14 amino acids long. CDR1 and CDR2 from the germline V gene are SGHNT and YENEEA. The CDR3 coding sequence is TGTGCCAGCAGCTTACAGGGGCTTGACAATGAGCAGTTCTTC. It yields the protein CASSLQGLDNEQFF.

This rearrangement joins TRBV15 to TRBJ2-3; 8 nucleotides line up with TRBD2. CDR1 is LNHNV, CDR2 YYDKDF, per germline (reference sequence). The CDR3 contains 17 residues. The V segment lost 4 bases and the J segment 0 bases; nucleotides outside the gene matches: 9. The CDR3: CATSKAGLAASTDTQYF. The CDR3 DNA reads TGTGCCACCAGCAAGGCAGGACTAGCTGCTAGCACAGATACGCAGTATTTT.

Regarding this clone: Other DNA sequences from this sample encode an identical CDR3 as well. The V and J genes are TRBV6-5 and TRBJ1-2, with D unclear. The CDR3 is 14 amino acids. Germline CDR1 MNHEY, CDR2 SVGAGI. Deletions cut 5 bases from V and 4 bases from J, with 14 bases between. In DNA form, the CDR3 reads TGTGCCAGCAGTCCCCCGGGGAGGTCCTATGGCTACACCTTC. Protein: CASSPPGRSYGYTF.

The chain carries TRBV25-1 and TRBJ2-5; D tentatively fits TRBD1 or TRBD2 (5 bases each). From germline, CDR1 is MGHDK and CDR2 SYGVNS. V was cut by 8 bases and J by 5 bases, with 15 bases left in between. This CDR3 has 13 residues. CDR3 DNA sequence: TGTGCCAGCCTCGGACACCGAGGGGAGACCCAGTACTTC. Translating it yields CASLGHRGETQYF.